This T cell receptor (beta chain) emerged from a study of T cell repertoires in cytomegalovirus infection. Study in general: CMV infection together with matching HLA type was indicated by public TCR beta signatures.

TCRdb re-called the reads through MiXCR, storing one row per CDR3 protein. The sample has over 150,000 distinct CDR3 sequences; approximately 15% are singletons. This CDR3 has 18 residues. The germline V gene has CDR1 SQVTM and CDR2 ANQGSEA. V gave up 0 bases and J gave up 4 bases; unmatched junction bases: 11. This clonotype showed up many times. V gene TRBV29-1 combines with J gene TRBJ2-1, with TRBD2 matching 11 bases. The sample consisted of PBMCs. This receptor was obtained from a human donor in good health (CMV status not recorded). Some clones in this sample may be carry-over from other donors' samples. CDR3: CSVEETLAGAQPYNEQFF. The CDR3, as DNA: TGCAGCGTTGAAGAGACACTAGCGGGAGCCCAACCTTACAATGAGCAGTTCTTC.